Sequencing of this TCR beta chain was carried out in a study of control samples from healthy donors and cancer patients. TCRdb's table, derived via immunoSEQ multiplex PCR, lists solely in-frame clones and lacks some. Seen here are around 81,000 clones, 93% observed once, and the top ten hold about 1.5%. J was trimmed by 7 bases and V by 4 bases; bases with no gene match: 8. The CDR3 contains 15 residues. Germline assignment: CDR1 SGDLS and CDR2 YYNGEE. The sequence came from a woman under 40 in good health. The sequencing input was blood. The chain has TRBV9 and TRBJ1-6, with 7 bases aligning to TRBD1. DNA of the CDR3: TGTGCCAGCAGCCCCCCGGGACAGAAAAATTCACCCCTCCACTTT. This encodes CASSPPGQKNSPLHF.